These T cell receptor beta chains were read from a single sample in a study of a mutant IDH1 vaccine in newly diagnosed glioma. The method was immunoSEQ multiplex PCR; TCRdb's version includes in-frame clones alone and lacks a portion of them. The sample lists 45,000 to 60,000 clones; over 75% were seen once. No antigen has been assigned to these receptors. The source was PBMCs, collected from a glioma patient whose treatment included an IDH1 peptide vaccine. These receptor sequences come from a man in his fifties or sixties with glioma. Both conserved end residues are part of each CDR3. D genes are given only for firm matches. Expanded clones are given a class, and other clones once, few, many or no size at all.

cdr3_aa	cdr3_nt	d_call	clone_size	v_call	j_call
CASSPAGYTDTQYF	TGTGCCAGCAGCCCCGCGGGTTACACAGATACGCAGTATTTT	-	few	TRBV27	TRBJ2-3
CASSNSHGAGGYTF	TGTGCCAGCAGTAACAGTCATGGGGCTGGGGGCTACACCTTC	-	once	TRBV5-6	TRBJ1-2
CASSVDRRQYF	TGTGCCAGCAGCGTTGACAGAAGACAGTACTTC	-	-	TRBV6-1	TRBJ2-7
CASSLAGGGTEAFF	TGCGCCAGCAGCTTGGCCGGGGGCGGCACTGAAGCTTTCTTT	-	-	TRBV5-1	TRBJ1-1
CASSPLAEMNTEAFF	TGTGCCAGCTCACCATTGGCAGAGATGAACACTGAAGCTTTCTTT	-	-	TRBV18	TRBJ1-1
CASSPVVVGHQPQHF	TGTGCCAGCAGCCCCGTGGTTGTAGGGCATCAGCCCCAGCATTTT	-	-	TRBV7-8	TRBJ1-5
CASSFGERTEAFF	TGTGCCAGCAGCTTCGGGGAGCGGACTGAAGCTTTCTTT	-	-	TRBV11-3	TRBJ1-1
CASTGIISSYEQYF	TGTGCCAGCACAGGGATCATCAGCTCCTACGAGCAGTACTTC	-	-	TRBV6-1	TRBJ2-7
CASSPLGPPYNEQFF	TGCGCCAGCAGCCCTTTGGGACCACCCTACAATGAGCAGTTCTTC	-	few	TRBV5-1	TRBJ2-1
CSARNPGEKLFF	TGCAGCGCCCGGAACCCTGGGGAAAAACTGTTTTTT	-	-	TRBV29-1	TRBJ1-4
CASGGDRREAFF	TGTGCCAGCGGGGGGGACAGGCGCGAAGCTTTCTTT	TRBD1	-	TRBV2	TRBJ1-1
CASSPPSEETQYF	TGTGCCAGCTCACCACCTTCGGAAGAGACCCAGTACTTC	-	-	TRBV18	TRBJ2-5
CASSLLGASSYEQYF	TGTGCCAGCAGCTTGTTAGGGGCAAGCTCCTACGAGCAGTACTTC	-	-	TRBV5-5	TRBJ2-7
CASSGTGGTDTQYF	TGTGCCAGCAGTGGGACAGGGGGCACAGATACGCAGTATTTT	TRBD1	few	TRBV6-4	TRBJ2-3
CASNSGRMSSYNSPLHF	TGTGCCAGCAACTCGGGACGGATGAGCTCCTATAATTCACCCCTCCACTTT	-	-	TRBV21-1	TRBJ1-6
CASSFGDGNTIYF	TGCGCCAGCAGCTTCGGTGACGGAAACACCATATATTTT	-	-	TRBV5-1	TRBJ1-3
CAWSVGSRTEAFF	TGTGCCTGGAGTGTAGGGAGCAGGACTGAAGCTTTCTTT	-	few	TRBV30	TRBJ1-1
CASSQDRKAEAFF	TGTGCCAGCAGTCAAGACAGGAAGGCTGAAGCTTTCTTT	-	few	TRBV6-5	TRBJ1-1
CASSPRTTGWDYGYTF	TGTGCCAGTAGTCCAAGAACGACAGGGTGGGACTATGGCTACACCTTC	TRBD1	-	TRBV19	TRBJ1-2
CASSTRTGLAKNIQYF	TGTGCCAGTAGTACTCGGACAGGATTAGCCAAAAACATTCAGTACTTC	TRBD1	-	TRBV19	TRBJ2-4
CASSMSTYEKLFF	TGTGCCAGTAGTATGAGCACTTATGAAAAACTGTTTTTT	-	-	TRBV19	TRBJ1-4
CASSLEGQGGNEQFF	TGTGCCAGCAGCTTGGAAGGACAGGGTGGGAATGAGCAGTTCTTC	TRBD1	-	TRBV5-4	TRBJ2-1
CASSPSENSPLHF	TGTGCCAGCAGCCCTTCGGAGAATTCACCCCTCCACTTT	-	-	TRBV14	TRBJ1-6
CASSLEPGSSQPQHF	TGTGCCAGCAGCTTAGAACCAGGGAGTAGTCAGCCCCAGCATTTT	-	-	TRBV5-4	TRBJ1-5
CASKASGISYEQYF	TGTGCCAGCAAAGCTAGCGGAATATCCTACGAGCAGTACTTC	TRBD2	-	TRBV25-1	TRBJ2-7
CSVLQWGAESANEQFF	TGCAGCGTACTTCAATGGGGGGCCGAGAGCGCCAATGAGCAGTTCTTC	-	-	TRBV29-1	TRBJ2-1
CASATSGVLTDTQYF	TGCGCCAGCGCGACTAGCGGGGTTTTAACAGATACGCAGTATTTT	TRBD2	-	TRBV4-1	TRBJ2-3
CASSPLEGSYEQYF	TGTGCCAGCAGTCCCCTTGAGGGGAGCTACGAGCAGTACTTC	-	-	TRBV6-5	TRBJ2-7
CASSIGGARAVNTEAFF	TGTGCCAGTAGTATAGGAGGAGCGAGGGCGGTCAACACTGAAGCTTTCTTT	-	-	TRBV19	TRBJ1-1
CASRGRSGTEAFF	TGTGCCAGCAGAGGCCGGAGCGGCACTGAAGCTTTCTTT	-	few	TRBV6-1	TRBJ1-1
CACPKASFYNEQFF	TGTGCCTGCCCTAAGGCGTCTTTCTACAATGAGCAGTTCTTC	-	few	TRBV30	TRBJ2-1
CSVGDGDNYGYTF	TGCAGCGTCGGGGACGGCGATAACTATGGCTACACCTTC	-	-	TRBV29-1	TRBJ1-2
CSASPRDEQFF	TGCAGTGCTAGCCCCAGGGATGAGCAGTTCTTC	-	few	TRBV20-1	TRBJ2-1
CASSEGSTSGANVLTF	TGTGCCAGCAGTGAGGGGTCGACCTCTGGGGCCAACGTCCTGACTTTC	-	-	TRBV6-1	TRBJ2-6
CASSSGVLSNQPQHF	TGTGCCAGCAGCTCAGGGGTTCTTAGCAATCAGCCCCAGCATTTT	-	-	TRBV6-5	TRBJ1-5
CASSLRLAGGLNEQYF	TGTGCCAGTAGTCTGAGACTAGCGGGGGGTTTAAACGAGCAGTACTTC	TRBD2	-	TRBV19	TRBJ2-7
CATHEEGLRGANTGELFF	TGTGCCACCCACGAAGAGGGCCTGCGAGGAGCGAACACCGGGGAGCTGTTTTTT	-	few	TRBV19	TRBJ2-2
CASSLRRAGMNTEAFF	TGTGCCAGCAGCTTAAGGAGGGCGGGGATGAACACTGAAGCTTTCTTT	-	-	TRBV7-2	TRBJ1-1
CASRGGTGADTQYF	TGTGCCAGCAGGGGCGGGACAGGGGCAGATACGCAGTATTTT	TRBD1	-	TRBV11-3	TRBJ2-3
CASSNGLWNTEAFF	TGTGCCAGCAGCAACGGGCTCTGGAACACTGAAGCTTTCTTT	-	-	TRBV5-5	TRBJ1-1
CAARGYNEQFF	TGTGCCGCACGGGGCTACAATGAGCAGTTCTTC	-	-	TRBV27	TRBJ2-1
CASSSLGHRDYGYTF	TGTGCCAGCAGCTCCCTGGGACACCGAGACTATGGCTACACCTTC	-	-	TRBV9	TRBJ1-2
CAWSVAEYGYTF	TGTGCCTGGAGTGTGGCAGAATATGGCTACACCTTC	-	-	TRBV30	TRBJ1-2
CASIRGRETDTQYF	TGTGCCAGCATTAGGGGGCGGGAAACAGATACGCAGTATTTT	-	-	TRBV7-2	TRBJ2-3
CASSEEGVLRTEAFF	TGTGCCAGCAGTGAGGAGGGGGTACTTAGAACTGAAGCTTTCTTT	-	-	TRBV6-1	TRBJ1-1
CASSAPRAVGTNTGELFF	TGTGCCAGCAGCGCACCACGGGCGGTCGGCACGAACACCGGGGAGCTGTTTTTT	-	-	TRBV9	TRBJ2-2
CASSHSYTEAFF	TGCGCCAGCAGCCACAGCTACACTGAAGCTTTCTTT	-	-	TRBV4-1	TRBJ1-1
CASRTGSFYEQYF	TGTGCCAGCCGGACAGGGAGCTTCTACGAGCAGTACTTC	TRBD1	-	TRBV6-6	TRBJ2-7
CASSLAPRPYNEQFF	TGTGCCAGCAGTTTAGCTCCTCGCCCCTACAATGAGCAGTTCTTC	-	-	TRBV27	TRBJ2-1
CASSYSKGRETQYF	TGTGCCAGCAGTTACTCGAAGGGCCGGGAGACCCAGTACTTC	-	-	TRBV6-5	TRBJ2-5
CAIRTLGLVDEQFF	TGTGCCATCAGGACCCTCGGGCTAGTTGATGAGCAGTTCTTC	-	-	TRBV10-3	TRBJ2-1
CASSLWDRGYGYTF	TGTGCCAGCAGCCTTTGGGACCGTGGATATGGCTACACCTTC	-	-	TRBV5-7	TRBJ1-2
CASSLQGGNQPQHF	TGTGCCAGCAGCCTACAGGGGGGAAATCAGCCCCAGCATTTT	TRBD1	once	TRBV9	TRBJ1-5
CTVSPGGSYEQYF	TGCACCGTGTCCCCAGGGGGCTCGTACGAGCAGTACTTC	TRBD1	-	TRBV29-1	TRBJ2-7
CASSQGRGAFF	TGTGCCAGCTCACAGGGGAGAGGGGCTTTCTTT	-	few	TRBV18	TRBJ1-1
CASSQAGAGSDTQYF	TGCGCCAGCAGCCAAGCGGGGGCAGGGTCAGATACGCAGTATTTT	-	-	TRBV4-1	TRBJ2-3